Below, 10 T cell receptor beta chains from the same sample are listed, as sequenced in a study of blood T cell repertoires in COVID-19. Method: immunoSEQ multiplex PCR; TCRdb's copy keeps in-frame clones and lacks some. The profile covers around 58,000 clones, with 65% to 85% appearing a single time and 3% to 4.5% taken by the ten largest. The source material was PBMCs or T cells enriched from blood (not recorded which). The receptors here all came from a woman in her forties with acute COVID-19.

The rearrangement uses TRBV9 and TRBJ2-3, with 11 bases fitting TRBD2. V trimming: 2 bases; J trimming: 6 bases; junction bases outside the gene matches: 8. CDR1 SGDLS and CDR2 YYNGEE come from the germline V gene. This CDR3 has 16 residues. This CDR3 is CASSVVLAGAPDTQYF. The CDR3 region has the DNA TGTGCCAGCAGCGTCGTACTAGCGGGGGCCCCCGATACGCAGTATTTT.

V usage is TRBV28 and J usage is TRBJ2-7; 15 bases are shared with TRBD2. The germline V gene encodes CDR1 MDHEN and CDR2 SYDVKM. J was trimmed by 3 bases and V by 5 bases; bases with no gene match: 8. The CDR3 spans 17 residues. Here the CDR3 DNA reads TGTGCCAGCAGTCCGCGATCGGGACTAGCGGGAGGCTACGAGCAGTACTTC. It encodes CASSPRSGLAGGYEQYF.

The chain couples TRBV2 to TRBJ2-7; 7 nucleotides align to TRBD1. The V gene's germline CDR1 is SNHLY and CDR2 FYNNEI. Unmatched junction bases numbered 11, after V lost 6 bases and J lost 3 bases. This CDR3 is built from 15 residues. The CDR3 loop reads CASSHDRVPDYEQYF. The DNA for the CDR3 is TGTGCCAGCAGCCATGACAGGGTGCCTGACTACGAGCAGTACTTC.

The rearrangement uses TRBV4-1 and TRBJ1-4; 8 nucleotides agree with TRBD1. V dropped 0 bases and J dropped 7; count of bases not matched to a gene: 13. The CDR3 length is 18 residues. Per germline, CDR1 MGHRA and CDR2 YSYEKL. The DNA for the CDR3 is TGCGCCAGCAGCCAAGAGACCCCAAACAGGGGGGCTAGTGAAAAACTGTTTTTT. Amino acids: CASSQETPNRGASEKLFF.

The rearrangement links TRBV11-2 to TRBJ1-4; the D gene is possibly TRBD1 (5 bases). Germline values: CDR1 SGHAT, CDR2 FQNNGV. V was pared by 9 bases and J by 3 bases, with 14 bases between. The CDR3 runs 14 residues. In DNA form, the CDR3 reads TGTGCCAGTTTGGGTGCAGGGCCTAATGAAAAACTGTTTTTT. This encodes CASLGAGPNEKLFF.

This chain joins TRBV19 and TRBJ1-3, with 7 bases fitting TRBD1. This CDR3 contains 13 residues. V was clipped by 9 bases and J by 4 bases; unmatched bases: 6. Germline CDR1 is LNHDA and CDR2 is SQIVND (reference sequence). Here the CDR3 reads CASSRGQGNTIYF. The CDR3 DNA reads TGTGCCAGCTCTAGGGGACAGGGAAACACCATATATTTT.

This CDR3 is CASSQRDRVHEQFF. Written as DNA, the CDR3 is TGTGCCAGCAGCCAAAGGGACAGGGTCCATGAGCAGTTCTTC. The rearrangement links TRBV3-1 (or the pseudogene TRBV3-2) to TRBJ2-1; the match to TRBD1 covers 9 bases. Trimming removed 2 bases from V and 8 bases from J; junction bases left unmatched: 4. The CDR3 is made up of 14 amino acids. Germline loops: CDR1 LGHDT, CDR2 YNNKEL (reference sequence).

The chain carries TRBV5-1 and TRBJ1-1; maybe TRBD1 (6 bases). Germline values: CDR1 SGHRS, CDR2 YFSETQ. The V end was cut by 4 bases, the J end by 4 bases, with 11 bases between. This CDR3 has 13 residues. In DNA form, the CDR3 reads TGCGCCAGCAGCCCCCCGACAGGCACTGAAGCTTTCTTT. It yields the protein CASSPPTGTEAFF.

The chain combines TRBV27 with TRBJ1-2, with D unclear. Trimming cost V 8 bases and J 1 base, with 8 bases left between them. Germline loops: CDR1 MNHEY, CDR2 SMNVEV (reference sequence). The CDR3 runs to 12 residues. DNA for the CDR3: TGTGCCAGCGGGCGTGGTAACTATGGCTACACCTTC. Protein: CASGRGNYGYTF.

A few counts support this clone. The chain links TRBV27 to TRBJ1-5; the match to TRBD1 covers 9 bases. The CDR3 totals 17 residues. Trimming took 0 bases from V and 3 from J; bases not matched to a gene: 6. The germline CDR1 and CDR2 sequences are MNHEY and SMNVEV (reference sequence). CDR3 sequence reads: CASSLSNWDRVNQPQHF. In nucleotides, the CDR3 is TGTGCCAGCAGTTTATCAAATTGGGACAGGGTCAATCAGCCCCAGCATTTT.